Following are 5 T cell receptor beta chains from one sample sequenced in a study of cytomegalovirus exposure and HLA in healthy donors. The PCR contained 60 Vbeta and 13 Jbeta primers. TCRdb's copy holds only in-frame clones and misses some; the assay was immunoSEQ multiplex PCR. In total, the table holds around 53,000 clones. The sequenced material came from PBMCs. Source of these receptors: a male donor in good health and CMV-seropositive.

This chain links TRBV30 with TRBJ2-5; D is perhaps TRBD2 (6 bases). The J call may be mistaken, given a closer DNA end match to TRBJ2-7. The CDR3 loop spans 13 amino acids. Germline CDR1 reads GTSNPN; CDR2 reads SVGIG (reference sequence). The CDR3: CAWSVGGAGEQYF. For the CDR3, the DNA is TGTGCCTGGAGTGTTGGAGGGGCGGGCGAGCAGTACTTC.

This chain joins TRBV4-1 and TRBJ1-2; TRBD1 is a possible D gene (6 bases). Germline CDR1 is MGHRA and CDR2 is YSYEKL. V dropped 6 bases and J dropped 8 bases, with 16 bases sitting between them. This CDR3 spans 13 amino acids. For the CDR3, the DNA is TGCGCCAGCAGGGGCGGGCAGGGGTTCGGCTACACCTTC. Protein: CASRGGQGFGYTF.

The chain carries TRBV9 and TRBJ1-2, with D unclear. In germline, CDR1 is SGDLS, CDR2 YYNGEE. V lost 3 bases and J lost 4, with 13 bases in between. CDR3 length: 14 residues. The CDR3 here is CASSAREQPYGYTF. The CDR3 nucleotides are TGTGCCAGCAGCGCCCGGGAACAGCCCTATGGCTACACCTTC.

The V and J genes are TRBV7-8 and TRBJ1-1, with a possible D match to TRBD1 (5 bases). Germline CDR1 SGHVS, CDR2 FQNEAQ. This CDR3 spans 13 amino acids. V lost 6 bases to trimming and J lost 1 base, with 9 bases between them. CDR3: CASSYGGNTEAFF. CDR3 DNA: TGTGCCAGCAGTTACGGGGGGAACACTGAAGCTTTCTTT.

J is TRBJ2-5 and V is TRBV2; TRBD2 aligns across 8 bases. Germline V gene sequence: CDR1 SNHLY, CDR2 FYNNEI. The CDR3 length is 17 residues. V was pared by 3 bases and J by 1 base, with 10 bases of the junction left unmatched. The CDR3 DNA is TGTGCCAGCAGTGATTCGGCGGGACTAGGGGGCCAAGAGACCCAGTACTTC. Protein sequence: CASSDSAGLGGQETQYF.